The 6 T cell receptor beta chains listed next were all sequenced from one sample in a study of CXCR3-negative and CXCR3-positive naive CD8 T cells (dated 2019 in TCRdb). The sequencing machine was a NextSeq 550. The Human TCR Profiling Kit (MiLaboratory) was used to prepare UMI-labeled 5' RACE TRB cDNA libraries. The reads, reprocessed by TCRdb, yield one row per CDR3 protein sequence and no DNA. This sample's table has entries for 100,000 to 150,000 distinct CDR3 sequences. The ten largest clones represent 0.49% of the sample. The sequenced material came from naive CXCR3- CD8+ T cells from blood. According to the study, the label for this sample's cell subset or site signals: CD45RO-CCR7+CD27+CD95- naive CD8+ T cells lacking CXCR3 (TNR3-). The receptors were sampled from a human donor in good health. Some clones in this sample may be carry-over from other donors' samples.

The chain is built from TRBV4-1 and TRBJ2-7; the D gene TCRdb calls, TRBD2, cannot be checked with no DNA. Germline V lookup: CDR1 MGHRA, CDR2 YSYEKL. This CDR3 is 16 amino acids long. CDR3 in amino acids: CASSQEIGGSPWEQYF.

The chain carries TRBV28 and TRBJ1-4; the D gene TCRdb calls, TRBD1, cannot be checked with no DNA. Germline CDR1 and CDR2: MDHEN and SYDVKM. The CDR3 spans 14 residues. CDR3 loop: CASSWTATNEKLFF.

The genes are TRBV29-1 and TRBJ2-7; TCRdb's D call of TRBD1 is untestable without DNA. CDR1 and CDR2 from the germline V gene are SQVTM and ANQGSEA. The CDR3 length is 14 residues. CDR3 loop: CSVEGSGGMNEQYF.

J is TRBJ1-5 and V is TRBV12-3 or TRBV12-4; TCRdb indicates TRBD1, and absent DNA this call remains unverified. The CDR3 totals 15 residues. CDR3 protein: CASSHTVTVHQPQHF.

The chain employs TRBV7-6 and TRBJ1-1. Germline CDR1 SGHVS, CDR2 FNYEAQ. This CDR3 is 13 amino acids long. The CDR3 protein is CASSSGMNTEAFF.

The chain combines TRBV11-3 with TRBJ2-5; with no DNA, the TCRdb D assignment of TRBD1 cannot be verified. Germline CDR1 is SGHNT and CDR2 is YENEEA. CDR3 length: 16 amino acids. The CDR3 loop reads CASSTEGHTLQETQYF. Full variable domain (missing parts from reference TRBV11-3 and TRBJ2-5): EAGVVQSPRYKIIEKKQPVAFWCNPISGHNTLYWYLQNLGQGPELLIRYENEEAVDDSQLPKDRFSAERLKGVDSTLKIQPAELGDSAVYLCASSTEGHTLQETQYFGPGTRLLVL.